This T cell receptor (beta chain) was sequenced for a study of blood T cell repertoires in COVID-19. Study-wide context: Sample material is recorded as cDNA or gDNA derived from T cells, B-cell-depleted T cells, or PBMCs.

The data were produced by immunoSEQ multiplex PCR, yet TCRdb's version contains in-frame clones alone and is incomplete. The profile covers approximately 250,000 clones, with 70% to 90% appearing a single time and over 3.5% taken by the ten largest. Ages ranged from about 18 to 89 years, with residence in fewer than 25 US areas. The CDR3 extends over 15 amino acids. V was shortened by 0 bases and J by 5 bases, with 14 bases between the two germline ends. From germline, CDR1 is LGHNA and CDR2 YSLEER. The chain couples TRBV4-3 to TRBJ2-7, with TRBD2 as a possible D gene (5 bases). The sample taken for sequencing was PBMCs or T cells enriched from blood (not recorded which). The sequence came from a woman between 25 and 40 years old with acute COVID-19. CDR3 sequence reads: CASSQEARGFDEQYF. As DNA, the CDR3 is TGCGCCAGCAGCCAAGAGGCCAGAGGGTTTGACGAGCAGTACTTC.